A selection of T cell receptor beta chains follows, all from one sample in a study of CD8 T cells in Susac syndrome. TCRdb re-called the immunoSEQ multiplex PCR reads through MiXCR, storing one row per CDR3 protein. Of approximately 200,000 distinct CDR3 sequences detected, over 90% appear once; the ten largest clones hold about 0.096%. Sample: CD4+ T cells from PBMCs. The origin of the receptors is a human donor with multiple sclerosis. The CDR3 runs from the conserved cysteine through the conserved F or W.

TRBV12-5 12 CASRGRTYEQYF
TRBV11-2 14 CASSFQGAKTEAFF
TRBV4-1 16 CASSPRQGLRFYEQYF
TRBV29-1 13 CSLKGVGDTEAFF
TRBV18 13 CASSPGVHYGYTF
TRBV30 15 CAWSTGSSSYNEQFF
TRBV20-1 13 CSASSLAGETQYF
TRBV3-1 13 CASSQDRRYTQYF
TRBV20-1 15 CSARAPQGLGDTQYF
TRBV9 15 CASSTRGVSYNEQFF
TRBV29-1 13 CSVRQGAGYEQYF
TRBV20-1 14 CSAIPAGGQETQYF
TRBV27 14 CASSYRGYRQPQHF
TRBV7-9 15 CASSAGTGELYGYTF
TRBV24-1 14 CATSAPNEGARQFF
TRBV7-3 13 CASSVTGGVEQFF
TRBV5-4 17 CASSPTALTSGHNEQFF
TRBV20-1 15 CSAILFGQSNQPQHF
TRBV9 12 CASSGETYGYTF
TRBV5-1 16 CASSLRRVQGNSPLHF
TRBV29-1 14 CSVLTGGGSEKLFF
TRBV7-9 14 CASSPKTGEYGYTF
TRBV5-1 11 CASSTGNTQYF
TRBV20-1 14 CSAISDSGANVLTF
TRBV30 11 CAWSVGYGYTF
TRBV29-1 15 CSARDPGQGSYEQYF
TRBV6-2/TRBV6-3 13 CASSPTRNTEAFF
TRBV19 14 CASSPARTRNIQYF
TRBV3-1 13 CASSQSSENEQFF
TRBV20-1 13 CSAYPPALAEAFF
TRBV29-1 15 CSAILTGTGTDTQYF
TRBV15 15 CATSKGLAGGYEQYF
TRBV20-1 13 CSAKGPPNEKLFF
TRBV2 15 CASSPSGRATDTQYF
TRBV25-1 13 CASVLAGTYEQYF
TRBV7-9 13 CASSSTGHTEAFF
TRBV9 17 CASSVSGTGGGHGELFF
TRBV7-2 14 CASSLGQIRDTQYF
TRBV7-3 13 CASSLPLTDTQYF
TRBV6-5 11 CASSYSDTQYF
TRBV20-1 13 CSASATANYGYTF
TRBV2 14 CASSGQGGSQPQHF